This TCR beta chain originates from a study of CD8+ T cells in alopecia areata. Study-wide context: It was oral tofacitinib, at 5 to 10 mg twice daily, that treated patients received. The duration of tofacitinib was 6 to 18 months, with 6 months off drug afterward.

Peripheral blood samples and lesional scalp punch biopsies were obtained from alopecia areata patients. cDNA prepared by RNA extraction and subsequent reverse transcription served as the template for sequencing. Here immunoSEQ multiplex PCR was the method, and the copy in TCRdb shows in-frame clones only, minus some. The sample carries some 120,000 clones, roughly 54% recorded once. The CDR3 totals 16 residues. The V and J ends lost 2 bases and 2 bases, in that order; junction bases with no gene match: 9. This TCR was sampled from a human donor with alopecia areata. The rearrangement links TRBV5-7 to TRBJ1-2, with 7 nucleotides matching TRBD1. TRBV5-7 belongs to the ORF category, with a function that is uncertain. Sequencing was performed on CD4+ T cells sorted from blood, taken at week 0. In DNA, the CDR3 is TGTGCCAGCAGCTTATCTGGGACAGCAGAAAACTATGGCTACACCTTC. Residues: CASSLSGTAENYGYTF.